This TCR beta chain appears in the sequencing data of a study of blood T cell repertoires in COVID-19. Study-wide background: The United States, Italy and Spain provided the acute and convalescent COVID-19 samples.

Seattle patients were enrolled while actively infected and followed longitudinally. With 4 bases clipped from V and 3 bases from J, the junction kept 14 bases outside the gene matches. The CDR3 length is 17 residues. Germline lookup yields CDR1 LNHDA and CDR2 SQIVND (reference sequence). In the original processing: Using reference gene primer amplification, nucleated cell counts were estimated. The repertoire was sequenced with immunoSEQ multiplex PCR; TCRdb's copy has only in-frame clones and lacks some. The V and J calls and the clone size are those of that table, but D and trimming were determined from the DNA. The repertoire holds about 270,000 clones, with roughly 80% as singletons.

The chain has TRBV19 and TRBJ2-7; 8 nucleotides match TRBD1. This sequence originates from a human donor with COVID-19, enrolled during active disease. The donor label of this sample is uncertain. Source material: peripheral blood. This chain's CDR3 is CASSTRTAPGTGYEQYF. The CDR3 region has the DNA TGTGCCAGTAGTACCCGAACCGCACCCGGGACAGGCTACGAGCAGTACTTC.